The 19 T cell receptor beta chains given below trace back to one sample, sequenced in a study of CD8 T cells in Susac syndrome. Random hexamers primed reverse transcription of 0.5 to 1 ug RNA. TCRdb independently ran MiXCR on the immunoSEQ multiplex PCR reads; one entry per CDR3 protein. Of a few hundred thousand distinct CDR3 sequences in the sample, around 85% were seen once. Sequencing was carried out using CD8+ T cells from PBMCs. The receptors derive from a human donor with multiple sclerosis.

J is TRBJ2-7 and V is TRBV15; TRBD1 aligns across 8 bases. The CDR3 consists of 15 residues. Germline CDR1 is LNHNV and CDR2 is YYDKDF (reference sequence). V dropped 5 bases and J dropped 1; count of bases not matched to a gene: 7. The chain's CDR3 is CATSVRGQGSYEQYF. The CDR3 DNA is TGTGCCACCAGCGTCAGAGGACAGGGATCCTACGAGCAGTACTTC.

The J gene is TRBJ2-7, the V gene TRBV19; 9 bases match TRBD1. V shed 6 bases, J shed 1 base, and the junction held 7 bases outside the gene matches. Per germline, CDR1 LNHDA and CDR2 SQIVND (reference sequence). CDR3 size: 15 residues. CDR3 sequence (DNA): TGTGCCAGTAGCCTCACAGGGGGCGGGTCCTACGAGCAGTACTTC. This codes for CASSLTGGGSYEQYF.

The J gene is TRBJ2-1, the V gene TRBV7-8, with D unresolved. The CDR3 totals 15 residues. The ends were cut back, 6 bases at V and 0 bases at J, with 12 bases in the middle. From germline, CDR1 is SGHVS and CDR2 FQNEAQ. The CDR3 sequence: CASSSETGSYNEQFF. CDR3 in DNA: TGTGCCAGCAGTTCCGAGACTGGCTCCTACAATGAGCAGTTCTTC.

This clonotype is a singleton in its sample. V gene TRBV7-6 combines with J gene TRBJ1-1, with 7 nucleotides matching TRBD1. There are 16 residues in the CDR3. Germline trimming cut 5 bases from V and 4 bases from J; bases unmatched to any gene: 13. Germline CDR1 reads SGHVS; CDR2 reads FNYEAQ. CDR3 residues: CASSVRDSAWTTEAFF. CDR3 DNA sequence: TGTGCCAGCAGCGTCCGGGACAGTGCTTGGACCACTGAAGCTTTCTTT. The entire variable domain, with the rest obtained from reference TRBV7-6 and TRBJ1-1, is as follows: GAGVSQSPRYKVTKRGQDVALRCDPISGHVSLYWYRQALGQGPEFLTYFNYEAQQDKSGLPNDRFSAERPEGSISTLTIQRTEQRDSAMYRCASSVRDSAWTTEAFFGQGTRLTVV.

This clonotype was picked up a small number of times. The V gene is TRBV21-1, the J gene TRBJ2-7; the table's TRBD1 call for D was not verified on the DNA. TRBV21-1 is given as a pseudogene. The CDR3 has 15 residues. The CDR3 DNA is TGTGCCAGCACCAGGGTCGGGACCACCCGCTACGAGCAGTACTTC. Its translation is CASTRVGTTRYEQYF.

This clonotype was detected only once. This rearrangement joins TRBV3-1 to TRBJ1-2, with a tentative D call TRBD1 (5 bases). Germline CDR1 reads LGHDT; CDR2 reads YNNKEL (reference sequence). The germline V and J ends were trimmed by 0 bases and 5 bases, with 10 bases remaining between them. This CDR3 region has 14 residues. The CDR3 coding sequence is TGTGCCAGCAGCCAAGATGTAGGGGTATATGGCTACACCTTC. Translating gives CASSQDVGVYGYTF.

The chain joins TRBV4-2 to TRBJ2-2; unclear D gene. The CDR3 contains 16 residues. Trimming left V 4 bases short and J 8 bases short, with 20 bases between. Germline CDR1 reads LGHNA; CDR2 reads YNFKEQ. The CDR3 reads CASSPSVSPSGGELFF. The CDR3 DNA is TGTGCCAGCAGCCCATCGGTGTCCCCCTCGGGTGGGGAGCTGTTTTTT.

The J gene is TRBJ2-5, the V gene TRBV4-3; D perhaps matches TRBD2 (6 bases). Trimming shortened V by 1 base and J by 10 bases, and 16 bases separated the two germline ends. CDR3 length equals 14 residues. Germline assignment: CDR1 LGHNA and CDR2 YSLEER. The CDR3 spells CASSQGDSLGDQYF. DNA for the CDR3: TGCGCCAGCAGCCAAGGGGACTCGCTCGGGGACCAGTACTTC.

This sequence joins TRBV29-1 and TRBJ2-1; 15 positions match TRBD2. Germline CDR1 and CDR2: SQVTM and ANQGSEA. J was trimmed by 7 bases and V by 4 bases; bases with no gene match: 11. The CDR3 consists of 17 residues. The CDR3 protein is CSVAGLAGGSSGNEQFF. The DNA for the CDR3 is TGCAGCGTTGCCGGACTAGCGGGAGGGTCCTCGGGGAATGAGCAGTTCTTC.

CDR3 nucleotide sequence: TGTGCCAGCAGTTTTTTTGGGGAGACCCAGTACTTC. Its translation: CASSFFGETQYF. The V call is TRBV27, the J call TRBJ2-5; D is unresolved. Germline loops: CDR1 MNHEY, CDR2 SMNVEV (reference sequence). Trimming pared 3 bases from V and 5 bases from J, leaving 7 bases between. The CDR3 is 12 residues long.

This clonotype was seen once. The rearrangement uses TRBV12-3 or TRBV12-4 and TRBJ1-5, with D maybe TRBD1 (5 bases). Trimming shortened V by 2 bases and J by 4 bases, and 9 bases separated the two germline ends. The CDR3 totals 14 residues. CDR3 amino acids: CASSLLGPNQPQHF. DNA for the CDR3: TGTGCCAGCAGTTTACTGGGGCCGAATCAGCCCCAGCATTTT.

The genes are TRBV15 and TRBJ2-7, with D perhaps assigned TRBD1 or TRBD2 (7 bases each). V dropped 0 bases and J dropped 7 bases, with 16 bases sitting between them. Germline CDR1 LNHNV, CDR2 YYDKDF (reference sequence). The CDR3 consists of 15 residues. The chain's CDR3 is CATSREGGGLGEQYF. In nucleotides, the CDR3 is TGTGCCACCAGCAGAGAGGGAGGGGGCCTGGGGGAGCAGTACTTC.

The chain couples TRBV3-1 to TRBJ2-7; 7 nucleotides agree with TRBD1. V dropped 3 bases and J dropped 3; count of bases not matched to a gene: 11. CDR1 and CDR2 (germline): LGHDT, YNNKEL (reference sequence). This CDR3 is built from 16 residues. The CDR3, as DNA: TGTGCCAGCAGCCAGAACAGGGGCACCCTCTTCTACGAGCAGTACTTC. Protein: CASSQNRGTLFYEQYF.

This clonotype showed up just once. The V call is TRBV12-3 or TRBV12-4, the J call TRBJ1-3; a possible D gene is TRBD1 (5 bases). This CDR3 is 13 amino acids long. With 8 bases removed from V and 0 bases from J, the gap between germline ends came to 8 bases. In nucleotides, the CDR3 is TGTGCCAGCCCCAGGGACTCTGGAAACACCATATATTTT. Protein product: CASPRDSGNTIYF.

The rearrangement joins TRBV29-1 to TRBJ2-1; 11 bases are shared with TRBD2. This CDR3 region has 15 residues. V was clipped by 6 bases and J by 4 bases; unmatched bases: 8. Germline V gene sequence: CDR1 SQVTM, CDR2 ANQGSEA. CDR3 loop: CSVRGLAEIYNEQFF. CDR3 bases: TGCAGCGTCCGGGGACTAGCGGAAATATACAATGAGCAGTTCTTC.

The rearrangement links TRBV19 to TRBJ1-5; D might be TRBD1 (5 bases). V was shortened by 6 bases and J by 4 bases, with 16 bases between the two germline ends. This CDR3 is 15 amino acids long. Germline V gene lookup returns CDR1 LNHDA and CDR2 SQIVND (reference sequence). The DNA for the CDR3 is TGTGCCAGTAGCAACCGGGACGGATTTAATCAGCCCCAGCATTTT. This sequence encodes CASSNRDGFNQPQHF.

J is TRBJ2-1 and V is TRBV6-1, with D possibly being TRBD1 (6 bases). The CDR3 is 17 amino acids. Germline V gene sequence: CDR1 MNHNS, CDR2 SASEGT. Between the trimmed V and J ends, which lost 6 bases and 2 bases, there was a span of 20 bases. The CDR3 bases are TGTGCCAGCAGCGACGAACAGGGACGCTCGGCCTACAATGAGCAGTTCTTC. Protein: CASSDEQGRSAYNEQFF.

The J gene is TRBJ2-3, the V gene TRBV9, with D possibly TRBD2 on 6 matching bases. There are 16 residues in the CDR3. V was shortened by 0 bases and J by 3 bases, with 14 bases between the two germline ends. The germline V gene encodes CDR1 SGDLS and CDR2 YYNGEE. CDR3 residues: CASSVATSKLTDTQYF. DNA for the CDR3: TGTGCCAGCAGCGTAGCTACTAGCAAGTTAACAGATACGCAGTATTTT.

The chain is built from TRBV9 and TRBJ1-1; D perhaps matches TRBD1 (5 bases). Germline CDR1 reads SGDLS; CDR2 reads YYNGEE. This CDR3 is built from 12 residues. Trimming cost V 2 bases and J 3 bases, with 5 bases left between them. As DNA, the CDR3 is TGTGCCAGCAGCGTCAGGGACACTGAAGCTTTCTTT. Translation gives CASSVRDTEAFF. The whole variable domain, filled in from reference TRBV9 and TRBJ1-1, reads DSGVTQTPKHLITATGQRVTLRCSPRSGDLSVYWYQQSLDQGLQFLIQYYNGEERAKGNILERFSAQQFPDLHSELNLSSLELGDSALYFCASSVRDTEAFFGQGTRLTVV.